This T cell receptor (beta chain) was captured by sequencing in a study of regulatory T cells in long-lasting Graves disease. Trimming took 7 bases from V and 3 from J, leaving 18 bases between them. Germline CDR1 reads SQVTM; CDR2 reads ANQGSEA. The CDR3 sequence is 14 residues long. This clonotype was observed a single time. Library construction for TCR beta used iRepertoire HTBI primers and Arm-PCR of CDR3 regions. Via MiXCR, TCRdb re-called the multiplex PCR reads, giving one row per CDR3 protein. This table holds about 460,000 distinct CDR3 sequences, 11% to 15% found once. The time point was: newly diagnosed GD, antithyroid drugs for less than 3 months. The authors made the TCR library using RNA they extracted from PBMCs. In addition, the sample was reused for a study of T cells in Graves' hyperthyroidism and ophthalmopathy.

The sequence was obtained from a woman in her 50s with Graves disease. The chain carries TRBV29-1 and TRBJ1-1; tentatively, D is TRBD1 (5 bases). This material consisted of peripheral blood mononuclear cells (PBMCs), taken at new diagnosis, from a patient treated with antithyroid drugs. The CDR3: CSAAGGDGYTEAFF. CDR3 DNA: TGCAGCGCCGCGGGGGGGGACGGGTACACTGAAGCTTTCTTT.